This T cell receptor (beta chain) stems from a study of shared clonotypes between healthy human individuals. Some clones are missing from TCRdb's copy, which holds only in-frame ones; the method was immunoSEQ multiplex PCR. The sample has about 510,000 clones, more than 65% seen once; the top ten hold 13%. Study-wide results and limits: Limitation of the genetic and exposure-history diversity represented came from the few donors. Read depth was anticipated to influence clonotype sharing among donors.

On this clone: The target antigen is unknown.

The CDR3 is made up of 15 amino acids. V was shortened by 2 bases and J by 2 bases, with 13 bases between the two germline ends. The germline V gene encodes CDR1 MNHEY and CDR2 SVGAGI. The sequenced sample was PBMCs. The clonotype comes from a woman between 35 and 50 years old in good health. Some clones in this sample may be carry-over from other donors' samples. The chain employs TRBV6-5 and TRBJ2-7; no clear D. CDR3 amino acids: CASSYEPARPYEQYF. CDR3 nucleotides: TGTGCCAGCAGTTACGAGCCAGCTCGACCCTACGAGCAGTACTTC.